Presented here are 10 T cell receptor beta chains from one specimen sequenced in a study of CD8 T cells in Susac syndrome. RNA totalling about 0.45 to 1 ug underwent reverse transcription with random hexamers. TCRdb reprocessed the immunoSEQ multiplex PCR reads with MiXCR, giving one entry per CDR3 protein. The data hold 90,000 or so distinct CDR3 sequences, with over 80% observed a single time. Sequencing was carried out using CD8+ T cells from PBMCs. These receptors all come from a human donor in good health.

The chain couples TRBV29-1 to TRBJ2-3; 11 bases map to TRBD2. Unmatched junction bases numbered 16, after V lost 2 bases and J lost 6 bases. The CDR3 consists of 18 residues. Germline loops: CDR1 SQVTM, CDR2 ANQGSEA. CDR3: CSVEFLAGGSFRVDTQYF. DNA of the CDR3: TGCAGCGTTGAATTCCTAGCGGGGGGCTCCTTCCGAGTTGATACGCAGTATTTT.

The V call is TRBV13, the J call TRBJ2-1, with 12 nucleotides matching TRBD2. This CDR3 has 19 amino acids. The V gene's germline CDR1 is PRHDT and CDR2 FYEKMQ (reference sequence). V lost 4 bases, J lost 0 bases, and 10 bases stayed unmatched. The CDR3 sequence: CASSSPSGGAVSSYNEQFF. The CDR3 DNA is TGTGCCAGCAGCTCTCCTAGCGGGGGGGCTGTGAGCTCCTACAATGAGCAGTTCTTC.

The chain is built from TRBV9 and TRBJ2-7, with D perhaps given as TRBD1 or TRBD2 (6 bases each). V lost 4 bases and J lost 4, with 15 bases in between. Germline V gene lookup returns CDR1 SGDLS and CDR2 YYNGEE. The CDR3 runs to 14 residues. The CDR3 coding sequence is TGTGCCAGCAGCTCCGGCGGGACATCTTACGAGCAGTACTTC. Translation gives CASSSGGTSYEQYF.

This chain links TRBV5-4 with TRBJ2-7, with 12 bases lining up with TRBD2. CDR1 is SGHNT and CDR2 is YYREEE in the germline V gene (reference sequence). After removal of 4 bases from V and 3 bases from J, the junction contained 2 bases not matched to a gene. This CDR3 region has 14 residues. Written as DNA, the CDR3 is TGTGCCAGCAGCGTGACTAGCGGGAGCTACGAGCAGTACTTC. The encoded protein is CASSVTSGSYEQYF.

The CDR3 DNA follows: TGTGCCAGCACCTCCCCGGGAGGGAGCCGCCAGTTCTTC. Protein product: CASTSPGGSRQFF. The chain employs TRBV5-6 and TRBJ2-1; 8 positions agree with TRBD2. CDR1 and CDR2 (germline): SGHDT, YYEEEE. CDR3 length equals 13 residues. V lost 6 bases and J lost 13; bases outside the gene matches: 12.

Written as DNA, the CDR3 is TGTGCCAGCAGCCTTCCCGCCGACAGGGTAAACACTGAAGCTTTCTTT. The encoded protein is CASSLPADRVNTEAFF. V usage is TRBV7-6 and J usage is TRBJ1-1; 7 positions match TRBD1. Per germline, CDR1 SGHVS and CDR2 FNYEAQ. This CDR3 has 16 residues. V shed 5 bases and J 2 bases; nucleotides not matched to a gene: 11.

This chain joins TRBV23-1 and TRBJ2-3, with D maybe TRBD1 (6 bases). TRBV23-1 is designated an ORF whose function remains uncertain. Trimming cost V 6 bases and J 4 bases, with 8 bases left between them. The CDR3 loop spans 12 amino acids. The CDR3 DNA is TGCGCCAGCAGACAGGGTTCAGATACGCAGTATTTT. It specifies CASRQGSDTQYF.

This clonotype was seen a handful of times. V and J are TRBV5-5 and TRBJ2-7; D remains ambiguous. Germline loops: CDR1 SGHKS, CDR2 YYEKEE (reference sequence). V was pared by 2 bases and J by 3 bases, with 12 bases between. The CDR3 runs 14 residues. CDR3 residues: CASSFPGQNYEQYF. The DNA of the CDR3 is TGTGCCAGCAGCTTTCCCGGCCAGAACTACGAGCAGTACTTC. The whole variable domain, filled in from reference TRBV5-5 and TRBJ2-7, reads DAGVTQSPTHLIKTRGQQVTLRCSPISGHKSVSWYQQVLGQGPQFIFQYYEKEERGRGNFPDRFSARQFPNYSSELNVNALLLGDSALYLCASSFPGQNYEQYFGPGTRLTVT.

The rearrangement joins TRBV14 to TRBJ2-7, with a tentative D call TRBD1 (6 bases). CDR3 length equals 16 residues. V was shortened by 1 base and J by 3 bases, with 16 bases between the two germline ends. Germline loops: CDR1 SGHDN, CDR2 FVKESK. CDR3 bases: TGTGCCAGCAGCCAAGGGGCAGGGGCTTTTCTCTACGAGCAGTACTTC. It specifies CASSQGAGAFLYEQYF.

V is TRBV12-3 or TRBV12-4 and J is TRBJ2-2, with D possibly TRBD1 on 6 matching bases. The CDR3 is made up of 14 amino acids. Trimming left V 6 bases short and J 7 bases short, with 15 bases between. CDR3 nucleotide sequence: TGTGCCAGCAGCAAACAGGGAATTAGCGGGGAGCTGTTTTTT. The encoded protein is CASSKQGISGELFF.